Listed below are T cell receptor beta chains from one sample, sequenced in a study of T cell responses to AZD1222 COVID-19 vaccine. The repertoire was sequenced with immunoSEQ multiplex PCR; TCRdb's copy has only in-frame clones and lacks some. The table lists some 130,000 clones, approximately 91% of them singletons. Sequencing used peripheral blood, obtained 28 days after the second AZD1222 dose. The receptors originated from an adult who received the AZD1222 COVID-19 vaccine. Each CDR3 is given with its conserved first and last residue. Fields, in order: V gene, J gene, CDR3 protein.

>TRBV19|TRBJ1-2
CASRFDFNYGYTF
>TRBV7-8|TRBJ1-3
CASSLGQGAGNTIYF
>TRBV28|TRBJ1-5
CASRQYSNQPQHF
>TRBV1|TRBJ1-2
CTSLAGYGYTF
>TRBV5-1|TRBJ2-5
CASSVGLAGVGETQYF
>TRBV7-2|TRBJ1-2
CASSRGRYGYTF
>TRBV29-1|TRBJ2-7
CSVEGGNEQYF
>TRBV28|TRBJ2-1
CASSLGDSRIEQFF
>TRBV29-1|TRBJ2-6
CSVRSGTGANVLTF
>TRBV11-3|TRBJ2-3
CASSFRDGSDTQYF
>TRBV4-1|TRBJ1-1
CASSQVTLGTEAFF
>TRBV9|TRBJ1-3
CASSVEGPPGDTIYF
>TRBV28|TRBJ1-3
CASSRNNAGGMRNTIYF
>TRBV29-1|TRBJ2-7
CSVKGLAAYEQYF
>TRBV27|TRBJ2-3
CASSFQGPGLAGSKGSRYAQYF
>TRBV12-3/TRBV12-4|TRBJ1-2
CASSLGDTFPYTF
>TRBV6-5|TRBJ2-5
CASSYSGGRETQYF
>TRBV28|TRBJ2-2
CASSLPPGELFF
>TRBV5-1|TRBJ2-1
CASSLGAGDHNEQFF
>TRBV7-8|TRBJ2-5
CASSLAYRTGKKTQYF
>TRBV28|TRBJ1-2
CASSLWGSRRNYGYTF
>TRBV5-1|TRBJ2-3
CASSASSRTDTQYF
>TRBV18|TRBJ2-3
CASSPLAGATDTQYF
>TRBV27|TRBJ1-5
CASSLEGYSNQPQHF
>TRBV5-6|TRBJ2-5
CASSFWEQETQYF
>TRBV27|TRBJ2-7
CASSSHGLAEQYF
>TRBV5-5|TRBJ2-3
CASSLWEGTDTQYF
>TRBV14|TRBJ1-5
CASSVGREGLFCQPQHF